What follows is one T cell receptor beta chain and its context. Antigen unknown. A 5'RACE reaction primed in the constant segment made cDNA libraries of TCR alpha and TCR beta, and these carried sample barcodes and UMIs. Each CDR3 protein is one row after TCRdb ran MiXCR on the 5' RACE reads. This table has tens of thousands of distinct CDR3 sequences, roughly a sixth appearing once. The germline V and J ends were trimmed by 3 bases and 2 bases, with 7 bases remaining between them. Germline loops: CDR1 LGHNA, CDR2 YNFKEQ. CDR3 length equals 13 residues. The data stem from a study of T-cell memory formation after mild COVID-19. The study, taken as a whole, reports: Pre-infection memory held some responding clones, suggesting pre-existing cross-reactive T cells responded.

The sample consisted of PBMCs or a T cell subset sorted from them (not recorded which). The rearrangement uses TRBV4-2 and TRBJ1-2; a weak D match, TRBD1 (5 bases). The TCR sequence derives from an adult woman who had mild COVID-19 (a few samples of this study predate the infection). Cell type and time point are not known. Here the CDR3 DNA reads TGTGCCAGCAGCCAGAGGGGAAACTATGGCTACACCTTC. Protein sequence: CASSQRGNYGYTF.